What follows are 16 T cell receptor beta chains derived from one specimen sequenced in a study of blood T cell repertoires in COVID-19. Clones were read by immunoSEQ multiplex PCR, and TCRdb kept only the in-frame ones, dropping some. The data contain roughly 250,000 clones, roughly 89% of them singletons. The sequenced sample was peripheral blood. The origin of the receptors is a woman aged 40 to 50 who had recovered from COVID-19.

This clone was detected only once. V usage is TRBV2 and J usage is TRBJ2-3; 7 bases match TRBD1. The ends lost 7 bases at V and 6 bases at J; junction bases unmatched: 7. The germline gives CDR1 SNHLY, CDR2 FYNNEI. The CDR3 has 13 amino acids. The CDR3 spells CASMGQSGDTQYF. CDR3 coding DNA: TGTGCCAGCATGGGACAGTCCGGGGATACGCAGTATTTT.

The chain joins TRBV28 to TRBJ1-4; TRBD1 matches at 7 bases. There are 14 residues in the CDR3. With 6 bases clipped from V and 7 bases from J, the junction kept 8 bases outside the gene matches. CDR1 is MDHEN, CDR2 SYDVKM, per germline. The CDR3, as DNA: TGTGCCAGCAGCCCGGGACAGCTTTTTGAAAAACTGTTTTTT. It encodes CASSPGQLFEKLFF.

The rearrangement links TRBV29-1 to TRBJ2-3, with D possibly matching TRBD1 (5 bases). Deletions cut 7 bases from V and 0 bases from J, with 17 bases between. Germline V gene data show CDR1 as SQVTM and CDR2 as ANQGSEA. The CDR3 runs to 15 residues. CDR3 sequence (DNA): TGCAGCGCGGAAGTGACAGCGACTAGCACAGATACGCAGTATTTT. It encodes CSAEVTATSTDTQYF.

The CDR3 DNA reads TGTGCCATCAGCGCCGGGACTTCGAACACCGGGGAGCTGTTTTTT. It specifies CAISAGTSNTGELFF. V usage is TRBV10-3 and J usage is TRBJ2-2; D might be TRBD2 (6 bases). CDR1 is ENHRY, CDR2 SYGVKD, per germline. Trimming removed 6 bases from V and 0 bases from J, with 11 bases in between. The CDR3 runs to 15 residues.

Remarks on this clone: One end of the junction does not line up with germline, which may come from a read error. The chain is built from TRBV19 and TRBJ1-1; a possible D gene is TRBD1 (5 bases). From germline, CDR1 is LNHDA and CDR2 SQIVND (reference sequence). The CDR3 runs 13 residues. The CDR3 bases are TGTGCCAGTAGTATAGCAGGGAACCCTGAAGCTTTCTTT. Protein sequence: CASSIAGNPEAFF.

The chain is built from TRBV2 and TRBJ1-4; D unclear. Germline V gene data show CDR1 as SNHLY and CDR2 as FYNNEI. The CDR3 runs 14 residues. Trimming removed 8 bases from V and 3 bases from J, with 13 bases in between. The CDR3 nucleotides are TGTGCCAGCCAATCAGTTGCGGCTAATGAAAAACTGTTTTTT. Translated: CASQSVAANEKLFF.

The chain has TRBV28 and TRBJ1-2, with TRBD1 as a possible D gene (5 bases). The CDR3 is 14 residues long. The germline V and J ends were trimmed by 6 bases and 4 bases, with 15 bases remaining between them. The germline V gene has CDR1 MDHEN and CDR2 SYDVKM. The CDR3 here is CASSRGRSGYGYTF. CDR3 bases: TGTGCCAGCAGCCGGGGGAGGTCGGGCTATGGCTACACCTTC.

This chain joins TRBV30 and TRBJ1-6, with D uncertain. CDR1 GTSNPN and CDR2 SVGIG come from the germline V gene (reference sequence). The CDR3 is 13 residues long. Trimming cost V 2 bases and J 8 bases, with 10 bases left between them. CDR3 sequence: CAWSMAGDSPLHF. Here the CDR3 DNA reads TGTGCCTGGAGTATGGCAGGTGATTCACCCCTCCACTTT. Drawing the rest from reference TRBV30 and TRBJ1-6, the complete variable domain is SQTIHQWPATLVQPVGSPLSLECTVEGTSNPNLYWYRQAAGRGLQLLFYSVGIGQISSEVPQNLSASRPQDRQFILSSKKLLLSDSGFYLCAWSMAGDSPLHFGNGTRLTVT.

The chain combines TRBV10-3 with TRBJ1-6; D gene unclear. The CDR3 contains 13 residues. Germline lookup yields CDR1 ENHRY and CDR2 SYGVKD. Between the trimmed V and J ends, which lost 10 bases and 0 bases, there was a span of 7 bases. The CDR3, as DNA: TGTGCCACCACGAGCTCCTATAATTCACCCCTCCACTTT. Protein sequence: CATTSSYNSPLHF.

In nucleotides, the CDR3 is TGTGCCAGCAGCTTAATAGGTCCAGGAACCACCGGGGAGCTGTTTTTT. Residues: CASSLIGPGTTGELFF. The chain carries TRBV7-3 and TRBJ2-2, with D uncertain. CDR3 length equals 16 residues. Trimming cost V 1 base and J 4 bases, with 13 bases left between them. Germline-derived CDR1 and CDR2 are SGHTA and FQGTGA.

V gene TRBV5-4 combines with J gene TRBJ2-3; possibly TRBD2 for D (5 bases). V shed 2 bases and J shed 6 bases, with 13 bases lying between them. The germline CDR1 and CDR2 sequences are SGHNT and YYREEE (reference sequence). The CDR3 runs 14 residues. The CDR3 region has the DNA TGTGCCAGCAGCTTCGGGGTAGGTGAGGATACGCAGTATTTT. The encoded protein is CASSFGVGEDTQYF. The full variable domain, with the rest looked up from reference TRBV5-4 and TRBJ2-3, is ETGVTQSPTHLIKTRGQQVTLRCSSQSGHNTVSWYQQALGQGPQFIFQYYREEENGRGNFPPRFSGLQFPNYSSELNVNALELDDSALYLCASSFGVGEDTQYFGPGTRLTVL.

The chain combines TRBV4-2 with TRBJ1-3; TRBD1 matches 7 bases. With 1 base clipped from V and 0 bases from J, the junction kept 3 bases outside the gene matches. Germline lookup yields CDR1 LGHNA and CDR2 YNFKEQ. The CDR3 runs 16 residues. In nucleotides, the CDR3 is TGTGCCAGCAGCCAAGGGACAGGAGCCTCTGGAAACACCATATATTTT. This gives the protein CASSQGTGASGNTIYF.

The chain carries TRBV19 and TRBJ1-2, with 7 nucleotides matching TRBD1. CDR1 is LNHDA and CDR2 is SQIVND in the germline V gene (reference sequence). The CDR3 extends over 13 amino acids. Trimming removed 6 bases from V and 4 bases from J; junction bases left unmatched: 5. As DNA, the CDR3 is TGTGCCAGTAGCCCGGACAGGAGCTATGGCTACACCTTC. It yields the protein CASSPDRSYGYTF.

This clone has just one count. This rearrangement joins TRBV12-3 or TRBV12-4 to TRBJ1-5, with D unclear. The CDR3 loop spans 13 amino acids. Trimming stripped 4 bases from V and 6 bases from J, with 10 bases between. CDR3 loop: CASSSGEGQPQHF. The CDR3 bases are TGTGCCAGCAGTTCCGGCGAGGGTCAGCCCCAGCATTTT.

The chain recombines TRBV27 with TRBJ2-2, with D maybe TRBD2 (5 bases). V lost 0 bases to trimming and J lost 3 bases, with 5 bases between them. The CDR3 covers 14 residues. Per the germline V gene, CDR1 is MNHEY and CDR2 is SMNVEV (reference sequence). The DNA of the CDR3 is TGTGCCAGCAGTTTATCGCGGGACACCGGGGAGCTGTTTTTT. Encoded protein: CASSLSRDTGELFF.

This chain uses TRBV13 with TRBJ2-3, with TRBD2 matching 7 bases. With V trimmed by 5 bases and J by 4 bases, 3 bases remained unmatched. CDR3 size: 13 residues. Germline V lookup: CDR1 PRHDT, CDR2 FYEKMQ (reference sequence). The CDR3 protein is CASSRGVPDTQYF. CDR3 nucleotide sequence: TGTGCCAGCAGCCGGGGGGTACCAGATACGCAGTATTTT.